These 16 T cell receptor beta chains originate from one sample sequenced in a study of blood T cell repertoires in COVID-19. TCRdb keeps only in-frame clones here, not all; method: immunoSEQ multiplex PCR. The table lists hundreds of thousands of clones, about 87% of them singletons, with around 3% in the top ten. Material: PBMCs or T cells enriched from blood (not recorded which). The source is a woman in her 50s who had recovered from COVID-19.

The J gene is TRBJ1-5, the V gene TRBV5-1; a weak D match, TRBD1 (6 bases). Germline CDR1 SGHRS, CDR2 YFSETQ. V shed 0 bases and J shed 2 bases, with 9 bases lying between them. This CDR3 contains 15 residues. CDR3 DNA: TGCGCCAGCAGCTTGGGGGACACGGGCAATCAGCCCCAGCATTTT. This translates into CASSLGDTGNQPQHF.

The chain recombines TRBV7-2 with TRBJ2-5; 10 positions match TRBD2. V shed 0 bases and J 4 bases; nucleotides not matched to a gene: 5. Germline-derived CDR1 and CDR2 are SGHTA and FQGNSA. This CDR3 is built from 16 residues. For the CDR3, the DNA is TGTGCCAGCAGCTTAGCGCCCCTAGCGGGAGTAGAGACCCAGTACTTC. Its protein is CASSLAPLAGVETQYF.

This clone was found a few times. V is TRBV10-2 and J is TRBJ1-1; D unresolved. The germline CDR1 and CDR2 sequences are WSHSY and SAAADI. The CDR3 length is 13 residues. V was shortened by 1 base and J by 0 bases, with 3 bases between the two germline ends. CDR3 residues: CASSELVNTEAFF. The CDR3 coding sequence is TGCGCCAGCAGTGAGTTAGTGAACACTGAAGCTTTCTTT.

The gene calls are TRBV5-4 and TRBJ2-5, with TRBD2 matching 14 bases. CDR3 size: 19 residues. With 3 bases clipped from V and 5 bases from J, the junction kept 15 bases outside the gene matches. Germline loops: CDR1 SGHNT, CDR2 YYREEE (reference sequence). The CDR3 reads CASSWGPLGLAGVEETQYF. CDR3 coding DNA: TGTGCCAGCAGCTGGGGGCCCCTGGGACTAGCGGGAGTAGAGGAGACCCAGTACTTC.

The chain couples TRBV20-1 to TRBJ1-1; D is perhaps TRBD1 (5 bases). CDR3 size: 12 residues. Germline CDR1 and CDR2: DFQATT and SNEGSKA (reference sequence). V was clipped by 3 bases and J by 4 bases, with 9 bases between them. The CDR3 here is CSASSGGTEAFF. CDR3 nucleotide sequence: TGCAGTGCTAGTTCGGGGGGCACTGAAGCTTTCTTT.

This chain uses TRBV7-8 with TRBJ1-6; 8 bases match TRBD1. CDR1 and CDR2 (germline): SGHVS, FQNEAQ. This CDR3 is 15 amino acids long. V lost 5 bases and J lost 10; bases outside the gene matches: 10. DNA of the CDR3: TGTGCCAGCAGCCGGACCGGGACAGGAGGGTCACCCCTCCACTTT. It codes for CASSRTGTGGSPLHF.

CDR3 bases: TGTGCCAGCAGACCGGACAGGGGTGGAGCTGAAGCTTTCTTT. Translating it yields CASRPDRGGAEAFF. The chain carries TRBV6-5 and TRBJ1-1; 9 positions agree with TRBD1. This CDR3 comprises 14 residues. V was pared by 6 bases and J by 6 bases, with 8 bases of the junction left unmatched. Looked up from germline, CDR1 is MNHEY and CDR2 is SVGAGI.

The sample holds a few counts of this clone. This chain links TRBV4-2 with TRBJ2-7; 12 bases match TRBD2. V shed 4 bases and J 0 bases; nucleotides not matched to a gene: 4. This CDR3 comprises 16 residues. The V gene's germline CDR1 is LGHNA and CDR2 YNFKEQ. The CDR3 loop is CASSRSTSGSSYEQYF. Here the CDR3 DNA reads TGTGCCAGCAGCCGCTCGACTAGCGGGAGCTCCTACGAGCAGTACTTC.

A single count supports this clone. Germline and junction disagree at one end, which may indicate a read error. The CDR3 bases are TGTGCTAGCAGCTCTGGGGGGGCCCAGTACTTC. Translation gives CASSSGGAQYF. The chain has TRBV7-7 and TRBJ2-5; 7 bases map to TRBD2. Germline assignment: CDR1 SSHAT and CDR2 FNYEAQ (reference sequence). The CDR3 runs to 11 residues. Together with reference TRBV7-7 and TRBJ2-5, the CDR3 gives the full variable domain: GAGVSQSPRYKVTKRGQDVTLRCDPISSHATLYWYQQALGQGPEFLTYFNYEAQPDKSGLPSDRFSAERPEGSISTLTIQRTEQRDSAMYRCASSSGGAQYFGPGTRLLVL.

The gene calls are TRBV6-5 and TRBJ2-1; D uncertain. V lost 0 bases to trimming and J lost 5 bases, with 11 bases between them. The CDR3 totals 15 residues. Germline loops: CDR1 MNHEY, CDR2 SVGAGI. CDR3 DNA sequence: TGTGCCAGCAGTTACTCCTCTTGGTCGGACAATGAGCAGTTCTTC. Protein: CASSYSSWSDNEQFF.

CDR3 region: CASSLRRTTTNEKLFF. DNA of the CDR3: TGCGCCAGCAGCTTGCGACGGACAACAACTAATGAAAAACTGTTTTTT. The chain combines TRBV5-1 with TRBJ1-4; tentatively, D is TRBD1 (5 bases). Trimming pared 1 base from V and 0 bases from J, leaving 10 bases between. Germline CDR1 is SGHRS and CDR2 is YFSETQ. The CDR3 runs 16 residues.

This chain joins TRBV7-3 and TRBJ2-7, with 12 bases identical to TRBD2. The V gene end was trimmed by 3 bases and the J gene end by 4 bases; junction bases not matched to a gene: 1. CDR1 is SGHTA and CDR2 is FQGTGA in the germline V gene. The CDR3 sequence is 14 residues long. The CDR3 nucleotides are TGTGCCAGCAGCTTGACTAGCGGGAGTTACGAGCAGTACTTC. It specifies CASSLTSGSYEQYF.

CDR3 in amino acids: CASSQDWTSGFYEQYF. DNA of the CDR3: TGCGCCAGCAGCCAAGACTGGACTAGCGGATTCTACGAGCAGTACTTC. The rearrangement joins TRBV4-1 to TRBJ2-7, with 10 positions matching TRBD2. CDR1 and CDR2 (germline): MGHRA, YSYEKL. The CDR3 is 16 residues long. V lost 0 bases, J lost 3 bases, and 5 bases stayed unmatched.

This sequence joins TRBV5-5 and TRBJ1-2, with D perhaps matching TRBD1 (5 bases). V was pared by 4 bases and J by 5 bases, with 12 bases between. CDR1 and CDR2 from the germline V gene are SGHKS and YYEKEE (reference sequence). The CDR3 is 13 amino acids. This chain's CDR3 is CASSTQTEYGYTF. The CDR3 DNA reads TGTGCCAGCAGCACGCAGACAGAATATGGCTACACCTTC.

With respect to this clone: At the DNA level, this CDR3 is encoded by other sequences in the same sample as well. V gene TRBV12-3 or TRBV12-4 combines with J gene TRBJ2-3; D is uncertain. The CDR3 runs to 11 residues. Trimming cost V 3 bases and J 6 bases, with 4 bases left between them. CDR3 amino acids: CASSFRDTQYF. For the CDR3, the DNA is TGTGCCAGCAGTTTCCGTGATACGCAGTATTTT.

The chain uses TRBV5-4 and TRBJ1-2; weak D call: TRBD1 (6 bases). Germline V gene sequence: CDR1 SGHNT, CDR2 YYREEE (reference sequence). CDR3 length: 13 amino acids. V gave up 1 base and J gave up 7 bases, with 11 bases separating them. The CDR3: CASSLPQQGGYTF. The CDR3 DNA reads TGTGCCAGCAGCTTGCCCCAACAGGGTGGCTACACCTTC.